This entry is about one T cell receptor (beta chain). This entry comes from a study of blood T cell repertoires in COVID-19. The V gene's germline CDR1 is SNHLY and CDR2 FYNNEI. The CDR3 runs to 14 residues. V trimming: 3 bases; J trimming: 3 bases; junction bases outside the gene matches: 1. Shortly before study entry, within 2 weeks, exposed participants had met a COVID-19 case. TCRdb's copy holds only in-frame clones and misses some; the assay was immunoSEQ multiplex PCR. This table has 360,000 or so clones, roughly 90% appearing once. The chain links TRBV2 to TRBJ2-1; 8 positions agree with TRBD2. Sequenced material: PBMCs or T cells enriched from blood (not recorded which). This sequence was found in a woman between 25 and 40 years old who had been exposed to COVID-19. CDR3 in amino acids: CASSESGSYNEQFF. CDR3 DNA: TGTGCCAGCAGTGAGAGCGGGAGCTACAATGAGCAGTTCTTC.